These T cell receptor beta chains were read from a single sample in a study of cytomegalovirus exposure and HLA in healthy donors. Sequencing was performed with immunoSEQ multiplex PCR; in TCRdb, only in-frame clones are kept and a portion is missing. The profile shows some 40,000 clones, nearly 55% of them singletons. Specimen: PBMCs. The receptors come from a woman aged 35 to 49 in good health and CMV-seropositive. Both conserved end residues are part of each CDR3. D genes are given only for firm matches. The size entry is marked missing in some rows and otherwise reads once, few, many or a size class.

D,V,J,size,DNA,CDR3
-,TRBV9,TRBJ2-3,few,TGTGCCAGCAGCGTGGTGGGGAGGAAACCGTATTTT,CASSVVGRKPYF
TRBD2,TRBV4-2,TRBJ2-3,-,TGTGCCAGCAGCCAAGCGGGGGGGCAGGGAGATACGCAGTATTTT,CASSQAGGQGDTQYF
-,TRBV28,TRBJ1-1,-,TGTGCCAGCAGTTTTCGGGGGGGAGGCACTGAAGCTTTCTTT,CASSFRGGGTEAFF
TRBD1,TRBV6-1,TRBJ2-1,few,TGTGCCAGCAGGGGGACAGAAGAGCAGTTCTTC,CASRGTEEQFF
-,TRBV11-2,TRBJ2-5,few,TGTGCCAGCAGCTTAGATTGGAGGGAGACCCAGTACTTC,CASSLDWRETQYF
TRBD1,TRBV7-9,TRBJ1-4,-,TGTGCCAGCAGCTCGCTGACAGGGACGAATGAAAAACTGTTTTTT,CASSSLTGTNEKLFF
-,TRBV6-4,TRBJ1-2,-,TGTGCCAGCAGTGACTTCCGGGACTCCGATGGCTACACCTTC,CASSDFRDSDGYTF
-,TRBV2,TRBJ1-2,-,TGTGCCAGCACTCAAAATTCAGCTAACTATGGCTACACCTTC,CASTQNSANYGYTF
-,TRBV6-1,TRBJ1-4,-,TGTGCCAGCAGTGAAGCGGGGGCACGGGAAAAACTGTTTTTT,CASSEAGAREKLFF
-,TRBV2,TRBJ2-1,-,TGTGCCGGCAACAGGGACTCCTACAATGAGCAGTTCTTC,CAGNRDSYNEQFF
-,TRBV7-8,TRBJ1-3,-,TGTGCCAGCAGCACCGACAGGCCCTTGGGGGGAAACACCATATATTTT,CASSTDRPLGGNTIYF
-,TRBV2,TRBJ2-1,few,TGTGCCAGCAGTGTTGACTCCTCCTACAATGAGCAGTTCTTC,CASSVDSSYNEQFF
TRBD2,TRBV19,TRBJ2-3,-,TGTGCCAGTAGCCATAAGGGGCTAGCGGGGGGAAGTAGCACAGATACGCAGTATTTT,CASSHKGLAGGSSTDTQYF
TRBD1,TRBV28,TRBJ2-5,-,TGTGCCAGCAGTTTAACCGGGACAGCTCAAGAGACCCAGTACTTC,CASSLTGTAQETQYF
TRBD2,TRBV2,TRBJ2-7,few,TGTGCCAGCAGTGACCACGGGGGGGTCTACGAGCAGTACTTC,CASSDHGGVYEQYF
-,TRBV4-1,TRBJ1-6,-,TGCGCCAGCAGCCAAGATAATGGCGGGAGCTCCTATAATTCACCCCTCCACTTT,CASSQDNGGSSYNSPLHF
-,TRBV15,TRBJ1-2,few,TGTGCCACCTCCCAAAACCGGGGACATAACTATGGCTACACCTTC,CATSQNRGHNYGYTF
TRBD1,TRBV28,TRBJ1-1,few,TGTGCCAGCAGTTTACCGGGACAGGGGGCTGACACTGAAGCTTTCTTT,CASSLPGQGADTEAFF
-,TRBV5-1,TRBJ2-7,once,TGCGCCAGCAGCTTGGGCAGGGGATTGGACGAGCAGTACTTC,CASSLGRGLDEQYF
-,TRBV2,TRBJ2-5,few,TGTGCCAGCAGTGCGCGGGAGACCCAGTACTTC,CASSARETQYF
TRBD1,TRBV28,TRBJ1-4,-,TGTGCCAGCAGGAGGGACAGGGGGCTTCCAACTAATGAAAAACTGTTTTTT,CASRRDRGLPTNEKLFF
TRBD2,TRBV19,TRBJ2-5,-,TGTGCCAGTAGTATTGGGACTATCTTTCAGGCCCAGTACTTC,CASSIGTIFQAQYF
-,TRBV7-8,TRBJ1-2,once,TGTGCCAGCAGCCCCGGGACAAACTATGGCTACACCTTC,CASSPGTNYGYTF
-,TRBV9,TRBJ2-3,-,TGTGCCAGCAGCGCCGGGGTTAGCGGATACACAGATACGCAGTATTTT,CASSAGVSGYTDTQYF
-,TRBV6-1,TRBJ1-1,few,TGTGCCAGCAGTCCTTCAGCGGGGGTGGGCACTGAAGCTTTCTTT,CASSPSAGVGTEAFF
TRBD1,TRBV9,TRBJ2-3,-,TGTGCCAGCAGCGTCTCTGGACAGGTCGGCGATACGCAGTATTTT,CASSVSGQVGDTQYF
TRBD1,TRBV5-6,TRBJ1-1,-,TGTGCCAGCAGCTTCTGGGACAGACCCACTGAAGCTTTCTTT,CASSFWDRPTEAFF
-,TRBV6-1,TRBJ2-7,few,TGTGCCAGCAGTGTGGAACAGGGCTACGAGCAGTACTTC,CASSVEQGYEQYF
-,TRBV28,TRBJ2-7,-,TGTGCCAGCAGTTTAGCGGGACAGTACGAGCAGTACTTC,CASSLAGQYEQYF
-,TRBV4-2,TRBJ1-1,-,TGTGCCAGCAGCCAAGATCGCCCCTCAAGGTCCAGGGGCACTGAAGCTTTCTTT,CASSQDRPSRSRGTEAFF
TRBD1,TRBV19,TRBJ1-6,-,TGTGCCAGTAGTCCAACAGGGGCCTATAATTCACCCCTCCACTTT,CASSPTGAYNSPLHF
-,TRBV10-1,TRBJ2-2,-,TGCGCCAGACTATGGGGAGTAGCCCCTTCGAACACCGGGGAGCTGTTTTTT,CARLWGVAPSNTGELFF
TRBD1,TRBV5-8,TRBJ2-7,few,TGTGCCAGCAGCTGGCAGACAGGGAGTAACGAGCAGTACTTC,CASSWQTGSNEQYF
-,TRBV9,TRBJ2-7,once,TGTGCCAGCAGCGTAGATTCGTACTCCTACGAGCAGTACTTC,CASSVDSYSYEQYF
-,TRBV27,TRBJ2-7,few,TGTGCCAGCAGTATCAACAGGGGACTCGAGCAGTACTTC,CASSINRGLEQYF
-,TRBV5-6,TRBJ1-5,-,TGTGCCAGCAGCGACTGGGGTTGGGGGGGAGCAAATCAGCCCCAGCATTTT,CASSDWGWGGANQPQHF
TRBD2,TRBV7-8,TRBJ2-1,few,TGTGCCAGCAGCTTAGGAGCGGGGGGCTCAGGCGGTGAGCAGTTCTTC,CASSLGAGGSGGEQFF
-,TRBV4-1,TRBJ2-2,-,TGCGCCAGCAGCCATCTCCGGACAGATACGAACACCGGGGAGCTGTTTTTT,CASSHLRTDTNTGELFF
-,TRBV5-6,TRBJ2-1,few,TGTGCCAGCAGCACCGCTTTTAGCTCCTACAATGAGCAGTTCTTC,CASSTAFSSYNEQFF
-,TRBV5-1,TRBJ1-1,few,TGCGCCAGCAGCTTGGGCCGGGAGGTCAGGGGTGAAGCTTTCTTT,CASSLGREVRGEAFF
TRBD1,TRBV6-5,TRBJ2-1,-,TGTGCCAGCGGACAGGGTTTGGACAATGAGCAGTTCTTC,CASGQGLDNEQFF
-,TRBV11-3,TRBJ2-5,-,TGTGCCAGCAGCTTAAGCGAAACAGGCTCAGAGACCCAGTACTTC,CASSLSETGSETQYF
-,TRBV21-1,TRBJ1-1,few,TGTGCCAGCAGCAAAGTCTCGGGGAACACTGAAGCTTTCTTT,CASSKVSGNTEAFF
TRBD1,TRBV13,TRBJ1-2,-,TGTGCCAGCACCAAGGACAGGGTGGGCTACACCTTC,CASTKDRVGYTF
-,TRBV4-2,TRBJ2-2,-,TGTGCCAGCAGCCAAGATCCGGGACATTCCTTCACCGGGGAGCTGTTTTTT,CASSQDPGHSFTGELFF